This T cell receptor (beta chain) is drawn from a study of blood T cell repertoires in COVID-19 (dated by TCRdb to 2018 to 2020). General notes on the study: The collaborator samples originated in the United States, Italy and Spain and spanned the acute and convalescent phases of COVID-19. Deeply sampled blood TCRbeta repertoires from subjects exposed to, actively infected with, or recovered from COVID-19 were included in the dataset. The repertoires were released in a freely available public database meant as a resource for research on the immune response to SARS-CoV-2. The prospective study material was composed of cDNA or gDNA derived from T cells, B-cell-depleted T cells, or PBMCs. The sample metadata nearly always contained a de-identified subject ID, COVID-19 status, age in years and sex. HLA class I and class II types, where available, came from metadata supplied by the sample provider rather than from assay-based typing. Samples were obtained from the ongoing ImmuneRACE study (first 160 participants) and from over 1,000 subjects provided by 6 global collaborators. Study-wide findings and limitations: The amount of clinical and demographic metadata varied by source and participant and was provided uncurated.

TCRbeta CDR3 regions were amplified from genomic DNA by means of the immunoSEQ Assay, a bias-controlled multiplex PCR. The paper's data handling went like this. The number of nucleated cells in each sample was estimated from the amplification of reference gene primers within the assay. To quantify the absolute abundance of each unique TCRbeta CDR3 rearrangement, sequence reads were collapsed and filtered. For each sample, productive Simpson clonality was calculated by taking the square root of Simpson's diversity index across productive rearrangements. TCRdb holds this immuneACCESS table with in-frame rearrangements only. Some clones are missing; in checked studies, unresolved V genes explain under half, and the rest has no known cause. V and J calls and clone size follow that table, whereas D and trimming were derived from the DNA. The sample profile shows around 120,000 clones; 65% to 80% of them were found once. The ten largest clones add up to roughly 6.2% of the sample.

This clone was found a few times. Its antigen specificity is not known. No qualities accompany the bases; no much larger clone lies one base away. From cysteine to phenylalanine, the CDR3 is 15 amino acids long. Only the CDR3 DNA stays, 45 bases, in frame from base 1. V loses 2 bases at its end and J loses 4 bases; junction bases beyond the gene matches: 3. Via the germline V gene, CDR1 is MDHEN and CDR2 SYDVKM. The collaborating institutions used their own protocols to collect whole blood in K2EDTA tubes. For TCRbeta analysis, collaborator samples were shipped as frozen whole blood, as isolated PBMCs, or as DNA extracted from either sample type.

The chain employs TRBV28 and TRBJ2-1, with TRBD2 matching 9 junction bases. The sequence was obtained from a man in his sixties or seventies with acute or convalescent COVID-19. The sequenced sample was peripheral blood. The CDR3 sequence is CASSLLSGRYNEQFF. The DNA reads TGTGCCAGCAGTTTACTTAGCGGGAGATACAATGAGCAGTTCTTC. The CDR3 plus the reference TRBV28 and TRBJ2-1 genes for the other parts give the full variable domain: DVKVTQSSRYLVKRTGEKVFLECVQDMDHENMFWYRQDPGLGLRLIYFSYDVKMKEKGDIPEGYSVSREKKERFSLILESASTNQTSMYLCASSLLSGRYNEQFFGPGTRLTVL.